Following are 6 T cell receptor beta chains from one sample sequenced in a study of blood T cell repertoires in COVID-19. The repertoire was sequenced with immunoSEQ multiplex PCR; TCRdb's copy has only in-frame clones and lacks some. The sample records around 250,000 clones, around 80% being singletons. The sequencing input was PBMCs or T cells enriched from blood (not recorded which). The receptor set was obtained from a man aged 25 to 40 with acute COVID-19.

There are many counts of this clone. One junction end disagrees with the germline gene, perhaps due to a read error. The chain is built from TRBV5-1 and TRBJ2-2; weak D call: TRBD1 (6 bases). CDR1 is SGHRS and CDR2 is YFSETQ in the germline V gene. CDR3 length: 14 residues. CDR3 nucleotides: TGTGCCAGCAGCTTAACAGGGCTCACCGGGGAGCTGTTTTTT. Translating it yields CASSLTGLTGELFF.

The rearrangement joins TRBV5-4 to TRBJ2-1; D is possibly TRBD2 (7 bases). V was cut by 4 bases and J by 3 bases, with 20 bases left in between. CDR1 and CDR2 (germline): SGHNT, YYREEE (reference sequence). The CDR3 has 17 residues. Here the CDR3 DNA reads TGTGCCAGCAGCGGGGGCGAAGGAGCGGGGTTCTACAATGAGCAGTTCTTC. As protein: CASSGGEGAGFYNEQFF.

The V and J genes are TRBV5-6 and TRBJ1-1; 8 nucleotides align to TRBD1. The CDR3 consists of 15 residues. The ends lost 0 bases at V and 5 bases at J; junction bases unmatched: 6. Germline V lookup: CDR1 SGHDT, CDR2 YYEEEE. As DNA, the CDR3 is TGTGCCAGCAGCTTGGTGGGCAGGGGGCTTACTGAAGCTTTCTTT. Its protein product is CASSLVGRGLTEAFF. The full variable domain, in which reference TRBV5-6 and TRBJ1-1 provide the parts outside the CDR3, is DAGVTQSPTHLIKTRGQQVTLRCSPKSGHDTVSWYQQALGQGPQFIFQYYEEEERQRGNFPDRFSGHQFPNYSSELNVNALLLGDSALYLCASSLVGRGLTEAFFGQGTRLTVV.

The CDR3 nucleotides are TGTGCCACCACTGGGGCGAGGCCACTCTCCTACGAGCAGTACGTC. This encodes CATTGARPLSYEQYV. The V and J genes are TRBV6-4 and TRBJ2-7; a possible D gene is TRBD1 (5 bases). There are 15 residues in the CDR3. The ends were cut back, 10 bases at V and 0 bases at J, with 19 bases in the middle. Per germline, CDR1 MRHNA and CDR2 SNTAGT.

This sequence joins TRBV5-1 and TRBJ1-1; no definite D call. The CDR3 has 14 residues. V shed 1 base and J shed 6 bases, with 13 bases lying between them. Germline V gene sequence: CDR1 SGHRS, CDR2 YFSETQ. The chain's CDR3 is CASSLHSQSSEAFF. The CDR3 coding sequence is TGCGCCAGCAGCTTGCATTCACAGTCATCTGAAGCTTTCTTT.

V and J are TRBV5-4 and TRBJ2-1; tentative D call: TRBD2 (6 bases). With 4 bases removed from V and 6 bases from J, the gap between germline ends came to 17 bases. CDR1 is SGHNT and CDR2 is YYREEE in the germline V gene (reference sequence). The CDR3 runs to 15 residues. The CDR3 coding sequence is TGTGCCAGCAGCATTGGTCGGGAGATCTTCAATGAGCAGTTCTTC. Protein: CASSIGREIFNEQFF.